This paragraph covers one T cell receptor beta chain sequence. Its antigen is still unknown. The record originates from a study of shared clonotypes between healthy human individuals. General observations from the study: Shared across a few donors were 4% to 5% of the naive CD4 clonotypes.

Researchers divided each subset's genomic DNA evenly across several immunoSEQ plates. Libraries were prepared by immunoSEQ multiplex PCR; TCRdb keeps only in-frame clonotypes and omits some of them. The sample has 2 million to 2.5 million clones; 90% to 96% are singletons. The CDR3 has 16 amino acids. V was pared by 4 bases and J by 2 bases, with 7 bases of the junction left unmatched. Looked up from germline, CDR1 is SGHTA and CDR2 is FQGNSA. This chain joins TRBV7-2 and TRBJ1-3; 8 bases align to TRBD1. The sequence came from a man aged 18-30 years in good health. Sequences were obtained from naive CD4+ T cells sorted from blood. The sample's subset: CD45RA+ positively selected. The chain's CDR3 is CASSSLKTGAGNTIYF. The CDR3 DNA reads as TGTGCCAGCAGCTCCTTAAAGACAGGGGCTGGAAACACCATATATTTT.